This T cell receptor (beta chain) was documented in a study of metastatic and nonmetastatic thyroid tumors. TCRdb called clones again from the PCR reads with MiXCR. Among roughly 21,000 clones listed, 25% to 30% were seen once. Losses at the gene ends were 2 bases for V and 0 bases for J; bases not matched to a gene: 5. The CDR3 consists of 15 residues. CDR1 and CDR2 from the germline V gene are GTSNPN and SVGIG (reference sequence). Patients had received no treatment of any kind before thyroid surgery. The chain employs TRBV30 and TRBJ1-1; TRBD1 agrees at 8 bases. The sample was blood. This receptor was obtained from a female donor with papillary thyroid cancer or a benign thyroid nodule (not recorded which). Some clones in this sample may be carry-over from other donors' samples. CDR3 DNA: TGTGCCTGGAGTCAACAGGGGGTGATGAACACTGAAGCTTTCTTT. Translating it yields CAWSQQGVMNTEAFF. The variable domain in full, with the rest retrieved from reference TRBV30 and TRBJ1-1, is SQTIHQWPATLVQPVGSPLSLECTVEGTSNPNLYWYRQAAGRGLQLLFYSVGIGQISSEVPQNLSASRPQDRQFILSSKKLLLSDSGFYLCAWSQQGVMNTEAFFGQGTRLTVV.